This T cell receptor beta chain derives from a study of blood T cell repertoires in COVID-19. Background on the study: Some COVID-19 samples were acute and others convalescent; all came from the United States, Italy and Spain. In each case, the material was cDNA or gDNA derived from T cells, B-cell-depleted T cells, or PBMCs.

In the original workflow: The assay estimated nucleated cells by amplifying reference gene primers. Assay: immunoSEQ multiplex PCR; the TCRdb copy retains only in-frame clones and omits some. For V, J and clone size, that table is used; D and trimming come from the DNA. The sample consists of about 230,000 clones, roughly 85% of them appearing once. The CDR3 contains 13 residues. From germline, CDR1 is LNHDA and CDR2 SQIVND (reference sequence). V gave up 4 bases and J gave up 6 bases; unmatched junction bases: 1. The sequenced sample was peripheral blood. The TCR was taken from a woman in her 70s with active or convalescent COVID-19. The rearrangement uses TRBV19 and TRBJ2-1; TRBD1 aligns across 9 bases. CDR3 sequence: CASSRDRVNEQFF. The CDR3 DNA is TGTGCCAGTAGTAGGGACAGGGTCAATGAGCAGTTCTTC. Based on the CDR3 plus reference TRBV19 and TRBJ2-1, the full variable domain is DGGITQSPKYLFRKEGQNVTLSCEQNLNHDAMYWYRQDPGQGLRLIYYSQIVNDFQKGDIAEGYSVSREKKESFPLTVTSAQKNPTAFYLCASSRDRVNEQFFGPGTRLTVL.